These 7 T cell receptor beta chains originate from one sample sequenced in a study of blood T cells in healthy people across ages. PCR was performed a second time for 7 to 11 cycles using a sample-barcoded 5' primer and a J-beta primer mix. TCRdb called the 5' RACE reads again in MiXCR, with one record for every CDR3 protein. The data hold fewer than 750,000 distinct CDR3 sequences, with 52% observed a single time. The sequenced material came from blood. All receptors derive from a woman of 80 years or more in good health.

This clonotype has at least ten counts. V and J are TRBV20-1 and TRBJ2-3; a weak D match, TRBD1 (5 bases). The germline CDR1 and CDR2 sequences are DFQATT and SNEGSKA (reference sequence). This CDR3 is 14 amino acids long. Trimming cost V 5 bases and J 4 bases, with 16 bases left between them. The CDR3 bases are TGCAGTGCTCAGGACATCTCCGGCCCAGATACGCAGTATTTT. Protein product: CSAQDISGPDTQYF.

As concerns this clonotype: A much larger clone differs by one base, so this may be a read error. The final CDR3 position lacks the conserved phenylalanine or tryptophan, pointing to a likely read error. The J gene is TRBJ2-1, the V gene TRBV12-3 or TRBV12-4; 8 positions match TRBD1. Unmatched junction bases numbered 5, after V lost 1 base and J lost 6 bases. CDR3 length equals 15 residues. The CDR3 nucleotides are TGTGCCAGCAGTTTAGGGCAGGGGGCGTTCAATGAGCAGTTCCTC. Its protein is CASSLGQGAFNEQFL.

J is TRBJ1-1 and V is TRBV12-3 or TRBV12-4; D uncertain. V dropped 4 bases and J dropped 0 bases, with 6 bases sitting between them. There are 13 residues in the CDR3. The DNA of the CDR3 is TGTGCCAGCAGTTATCAGCTGAACACTGAAGCTTTCTTT. Protein sequence: CASSYQLNTEAFF.

The chain couples TRBV9 to TRBJ2-1; D not resolved. The V end lost 3 bases, the J end lost 1 base, and 14 bases lay between the germline ends. The CDR3 is made up of 16 amino acids. Germline lookup yields CDR1 SGDLS and CDR2 YYNGEE. CDR3 protein: CASSEGRFGSYNEQFF. The CDR3 region has the DNA TGTGCCAGCAGCGAAGGCAGGTTTGGGTCCTACAATGAGCAGTTCTTC. The variable domain in full, completed from reference TRBV9 and TRBJ2-1, reads DSGVTQTPKHLITATGQRVTLRCSPRSGDLSVYWYQQSLDQGLQFLIQYYNGEERAKGNILERFSAQQFPDLHSELNLSSLELGDSALYFCASSEGRFGSYNEQFFGPGTRLTVL.

A few counts support this clonotype. The chain links TRBV7-9 to TRBJ1-4; the match to TRBD1 covers 7 bases. Germline V gene data show CDR1 as SEHNR and CDR2 as FQNEAQ (reference sequence). The CDR3 consists of 15 residues. The J segment lost 7 bases and the V segment lost 5 bases, leaving 10 bases of the junction unmatched. CDR3 sequence reads: CASSPGQDRSEKLFF. The DNA of the CDR3 is TGTGCCAGCAGCCCCGGACAGGACCGTAGTGAAAAACTGTTTTTT.

Many counts were recorded for this clonotype. The genes are TRBV3-1 and TRBJ2-7, with D possibly matching TRBD2 (5 bases). The CDR3 length is 13 residues. Germline CDR1 reads LGHDT; CDR2 reads YNNKEL (reference sequence). V lost 2 bases to trimming and J lost 5 bases, with 10 bases between them. The CDR3 sequence is CASSQWLAHEQYF. CDR3 DNA: TGTGCCAGCAGCCAATGGCTAGCCCACGAGCAGTACTTC.

The rearrangement links TRBV25-1 to TRBJ2-7, with D possibly being TRBD2 (6 bases). There are 13 residues in the CDR3. The V gene lost 8 bases and the J gene lost 7 bases, with 18 bases spanning the gap. Germline loops: CDR1 MGHDK, CDR2 SYGVNS. The CDR3 is CASGEDVISEQYF. The DNA for the CDR3 is TGTGCCAGCGGGGAGGACGTTATATCTGAGCAGTACTTC.